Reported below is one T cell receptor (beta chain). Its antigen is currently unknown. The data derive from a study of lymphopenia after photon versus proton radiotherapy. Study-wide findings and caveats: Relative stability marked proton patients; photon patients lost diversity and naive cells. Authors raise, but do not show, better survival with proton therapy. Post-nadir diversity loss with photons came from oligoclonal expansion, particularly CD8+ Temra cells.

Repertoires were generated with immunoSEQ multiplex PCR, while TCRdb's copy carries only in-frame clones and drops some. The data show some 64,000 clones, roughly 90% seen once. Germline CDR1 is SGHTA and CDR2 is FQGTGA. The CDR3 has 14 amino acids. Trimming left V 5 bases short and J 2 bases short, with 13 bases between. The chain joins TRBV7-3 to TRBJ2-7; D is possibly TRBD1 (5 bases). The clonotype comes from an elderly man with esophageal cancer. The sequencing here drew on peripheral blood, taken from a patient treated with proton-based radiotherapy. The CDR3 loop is CASSPGAATYEQYF. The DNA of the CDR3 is TGTGCCAGCAGCCCTGGGGCCGCAACCTACGAGCAGTACTTC.